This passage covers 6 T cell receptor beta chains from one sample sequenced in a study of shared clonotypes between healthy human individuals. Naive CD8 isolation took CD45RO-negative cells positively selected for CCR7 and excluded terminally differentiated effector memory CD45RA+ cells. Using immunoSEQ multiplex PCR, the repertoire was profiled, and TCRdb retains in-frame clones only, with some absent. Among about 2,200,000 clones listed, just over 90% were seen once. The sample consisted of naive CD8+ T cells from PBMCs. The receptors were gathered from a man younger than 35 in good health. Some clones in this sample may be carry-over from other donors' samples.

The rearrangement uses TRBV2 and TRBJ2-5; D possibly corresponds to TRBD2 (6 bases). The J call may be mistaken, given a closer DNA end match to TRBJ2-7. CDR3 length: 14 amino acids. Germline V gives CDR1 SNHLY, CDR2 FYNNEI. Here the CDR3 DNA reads TGTGCCAGCAGTAAGAGACTAGTCTCCTACGAGCAGTACTTC. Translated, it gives CASSKRLVSYEQYF.

In DNA form, the CDR3 reads TGCGCCAGCAGCTTGGTCAGCGGGAACTATGGCTACACCTTC. It translates to CASSLVSGNYGYTF. The gene calls are TRBV5-1 and TRBJ1-2; D ambiguous. Germline V gene data show CDR1 as SGHRS and CDR2 as YFSETQ. The V and J ends lost 0 bases and 2 bases respectively, with 8 bases between them. The CDR3 has 14 amino acids.

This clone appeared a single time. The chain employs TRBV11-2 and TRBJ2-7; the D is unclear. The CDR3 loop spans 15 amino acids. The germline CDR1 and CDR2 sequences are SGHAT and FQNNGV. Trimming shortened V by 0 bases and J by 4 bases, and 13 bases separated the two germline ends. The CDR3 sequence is CASSLDRIHGYEQYF. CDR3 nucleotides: TGTGCCAGCAGCTTAGATCGGATACATGGATACGAGCAGTACTTC.

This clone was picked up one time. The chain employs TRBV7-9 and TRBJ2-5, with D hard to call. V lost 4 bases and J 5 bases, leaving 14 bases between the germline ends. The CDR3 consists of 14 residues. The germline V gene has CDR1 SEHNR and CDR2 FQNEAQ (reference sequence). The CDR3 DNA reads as TGTGCCAGCAGCTCAAATTCGGTTCCGGAGACCCAGTACTTC. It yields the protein CASSSNSVPETQYF.

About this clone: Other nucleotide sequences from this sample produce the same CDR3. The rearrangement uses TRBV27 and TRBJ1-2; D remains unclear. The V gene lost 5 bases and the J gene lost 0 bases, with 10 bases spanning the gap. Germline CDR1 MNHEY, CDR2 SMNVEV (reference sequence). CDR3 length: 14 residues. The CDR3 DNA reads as TGTGCCAGCAGTCCCAGAGAAGCTAACTATGGCTACACCTTC. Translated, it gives CASSPREANYGYTF.

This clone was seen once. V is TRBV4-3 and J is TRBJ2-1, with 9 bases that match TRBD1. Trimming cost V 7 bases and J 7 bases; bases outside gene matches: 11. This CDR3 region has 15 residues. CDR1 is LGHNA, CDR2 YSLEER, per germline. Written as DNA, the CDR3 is TGCGCCAGCATCGTCCGTGAGACAGGGGGGAATGAGCAGTTCTTC. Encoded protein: CASIVRETGGNEQFF.